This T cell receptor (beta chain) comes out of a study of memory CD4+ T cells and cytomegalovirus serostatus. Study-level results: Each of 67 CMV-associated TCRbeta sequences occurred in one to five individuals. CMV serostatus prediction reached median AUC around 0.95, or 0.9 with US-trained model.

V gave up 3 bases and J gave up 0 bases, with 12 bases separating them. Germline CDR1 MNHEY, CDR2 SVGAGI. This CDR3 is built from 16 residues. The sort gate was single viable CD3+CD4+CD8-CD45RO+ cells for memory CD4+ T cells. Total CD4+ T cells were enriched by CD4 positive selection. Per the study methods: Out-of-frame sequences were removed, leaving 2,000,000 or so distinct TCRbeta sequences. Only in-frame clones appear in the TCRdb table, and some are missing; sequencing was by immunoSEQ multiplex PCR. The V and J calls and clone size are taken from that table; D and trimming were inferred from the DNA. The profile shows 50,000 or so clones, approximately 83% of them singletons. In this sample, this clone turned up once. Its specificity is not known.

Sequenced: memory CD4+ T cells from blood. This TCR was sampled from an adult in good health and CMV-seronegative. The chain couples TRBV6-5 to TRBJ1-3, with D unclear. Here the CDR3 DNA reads TGTGCCAGCAGTTATAGCACCCTGAGCTCTGGAAACACCATATATTTT. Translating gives CASSYSTLSSGNTIYF.